This TCR beta chain was sequenced during a study of blood T cell repertoires in COVID-19. In its sample, this clone was seen a few times. The V end was cut by 8 bases, the J end by 8 bases, with 12 bases between. The germline V gene encodes CDR1 SGHAT and CDR2 FQNNGV. This CDR3 region has 11 residues. Sequencing was performed with immunoSEQ multiplex PCR; in TCRdb, only in-frame clones are kept and a portion is missing. The table has around 56,000 clones, more than 60% seen once. The chain joins TRBV11-2 to TRBJ1-2; D gene uncertain. Material for sequencing was peripheral blood. This TCR came from a woman between 45 and 65 years old with active or convalescent COVID-19. The CDR3 reads CASGSGRGYTF. The CDR3 DNA reads as TGTGCCAGCGGATCCGGGAGGGGCTACACCTTC.